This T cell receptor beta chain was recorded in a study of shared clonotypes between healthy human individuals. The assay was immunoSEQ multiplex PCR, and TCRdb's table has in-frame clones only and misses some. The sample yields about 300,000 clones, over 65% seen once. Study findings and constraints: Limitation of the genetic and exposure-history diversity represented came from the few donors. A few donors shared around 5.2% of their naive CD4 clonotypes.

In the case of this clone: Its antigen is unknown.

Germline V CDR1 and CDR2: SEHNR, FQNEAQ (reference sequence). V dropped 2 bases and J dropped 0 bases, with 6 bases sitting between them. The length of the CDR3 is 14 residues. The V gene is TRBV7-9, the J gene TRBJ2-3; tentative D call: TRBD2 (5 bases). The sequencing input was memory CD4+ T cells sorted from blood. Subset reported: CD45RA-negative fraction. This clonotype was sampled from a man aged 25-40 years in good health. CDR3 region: CASSLRGSTDTQYF. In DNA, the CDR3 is TGTGCCAGCAGCTTACGCGGGAGCACAGATACGCAGTATTTT.